The 13 T cell receptor beta chains below come from one sample, sequenced in a study of blood T cell repertoires in COVID-19. Clones were read by immunoSEQ multiplex PCR, and TCRdb kept only the in-frame ones, dropping some. The sample lists about 390,000 clones, approximately 87% occurring once. Sequenced: PBMCs or T cells enriched from blood (not recorded which). Receptors were obtained from a woman between 45 and 65 years old who had recovered from COVID-19.

The chain combines TRBV18 with TRBJ1-2; D might be TRBD1 (5 bases). CDR3 length equals 14 residues. CDR1 and CDR2 from the germline V gene are KGHSH and LQKENI. Trimming removed 5 bases at V and 7 bases at J, with 17 bases between. In DNA, the CDR3 is TGTGCCAGCTCAAAGAGCGGGGGACCGGGTGGCTACACCTTC. Residues: CASSKSGGPGGYTF.

V is TRBV6-5 and J is TRBJ1-6; D is unresolved. CDR1 and CDR2 from the germline V gene are MNHEY and SVGAGI. The V end lost 5 bases, the J end lost 14 bases, and 22 bases lay between the germline ends. The CDR3 is 15 amino acids. DNA for the CDR3: TGTGCCAGCAGTCCTAATCAGGTTCGCCTTTGGACCCTCCACTTT. Translating gives CASSPNQVRLWTLHF.

The chain joins TRBV28 to TRBJ1-4, with TRBD1 as a possible D gene (5 bases). The CDR3 totals 13 residues. CDR1 is MDHEN, CDR2 SYDVKM, per germline. V lost 7 bases and J lost 6, with 12 bases in between. CDR3 region: CASMRDQHEKLFF. The CDR3 nucleotides are TGTGCCAGCATGCGGGACCAACATGAAAAACTGTTTTTT.

This chain links TRBV20-1 with TRBJ1-6, with TRBD1 identical over 9 bases. Germline lookup yields CDR1 DFQATT and CDR2 SNEGSKA (reference sequence). Losses at the gene ends were 3 bases for V and 5 bases for J; bases not matched to a gene: 14. The CDR3 consists of 18 residues. CDR3 coding DNA: TGCAGTGCTAGTGACTCGGGACAGGGAACTTTTAATAATTCACCCCTCCACTTT. Translated: CSASDSGQGTFNNSPLHF.

The genes are TRBV4-3 and TRBJ2-1, with 14 positions matching TRBD2. This CDR3 spans 16 amino acids. V lost 4 bases to trimming and J lost 6 bases; unmatched junction nucleotides: 5. CDR1 LGHNA and CDR2 YSLEER come from the germline V gene. CDR3 region: CASSPIGTSGGNEQFF. The CDR3 nucleotides are TGCGCCAGCAGCCCCATCGGGACTAGCGGGGGCAATGAGCAGTTCTTC.

This CDR3 reads CASTPGARTGSGANVLTF. Here the CDR3 DNA reads TGTGCCAGCACCCCAGGGGCGAGGACAGGTTCTGGGGCCAACGTCCTGACTTTC. The chain couples TRBV2 to TRBJ2-6; TRBD1 matches at 7 bases. The CDR3 is 18 amino acids. Germline CDR1 and CDR2: SNHLY and FYNNEI. V was pared by 7 bases and J by 1 base, with 13 bases of the junction left unmatched.

V and J are TRBV2 and TRBJ1-6; D is uncertain. This CDR3 is built from 11 residues. V shed 6 bases and J shed 7 bases, with 4 bases lying between them. CDR1 is SNHLY and CDR2 is FYNNEI in the germline V gene. CDR3 coding DNA: TGTGCCAGCAGACTAAATTCACCCCTCCACTTT. Translating gives CASRLNSPLHF.

The J gene is TRBJ2-2, the V gene TRBV27; D uncertain. V lost 2 bases and J 5 bases, leaving 3 bases between the germline ends. The CDR3 has 12 residues. Per the germline V gene, CDR1 is MNHEY and CDR2 is SMNVEV (reference sequence). CDR3 DNA: TGTGCCAGCAGTTTAATAACCGGGGAGCTGTTTTTT. This translates into CASSLITGELFF.

The table lists this clone with a few counts. This chain links TRBV11-1 with TRBJ1-1, with a tentative D call TRBD1 (6 bases). Trimming shortened V by 1 base and J by 0 bases, and 12 bases separated the two germline ends. Per the germline V gene, CDR1 is SGHAT and CDR2 is FQDESV (reference sequence). This CDR3 spans 16 amino acids. The CDR3 sequence is CASSLEGVALNTEAFF. CDR3 DNA sequence: TGTGCCAGCAGCTTAGAGGGGGTGGCATTGAACACTGAAGCTTTCTTT.

This clone was seen only once. The V and J genes are TRBV7-8 and TRBJ1-1; possible D gene TRBD1, 5 bases. The CDR3 covers 15 residues. Germline V gene sequence: CDR1 SGHVS, CDR2 FQNEAQ. The V end was cut by 1 base, the J end by 4 bases, with 13 bases between. The CDR3 here is CASSLERGAGTEAFF. Here the CDR3 DNA reads TGTGCCAGCAGCTTAGAGCGGGGCGCGGGCACTGAAGCTTTCTTT. The full variable domain, rest sourced from reference TRBV7-8 and TRBJ1-1, is GAGVSQSPRYKVAKRGQDVALRCDPISGHVSLFWYQQALGQGPEFLTYFQNEAQLDKSGLPSDRFFAERPEGSVSTLKIQRTQQEDSAVYLCASSLERGAGTEAFFGQGTRLTVV.

The V and J genes are TRBV9 and TRBJ1-5, with D perhaps matching TRBD1 (5 bases). Deletions cut 0 bases from V and 5 bases from J, with 12 bases between. CDR1 SGDLS and CDR2 YYNGEE come from the germline V gene. There are 15 residues in the CDR3. The CDR3 loop reads CASSVDGASYQPQHF. In DNA, the CDR3 is TGTGCCAGCAGCGTAGATGGGGCCAGTTATCAGCCCCAGCATTTT.

V usage is TRBV24-1 and J usage is TRBJ2-3; D perhaps matches TRBD2 (5 bases). CDR3 length: 14 amino acids. The V and J ends lost 4 bases and 1 base respectively, with 8 bases between them. Germline V gene data show CDR1 as KGHDR and CDR2 as SFDVKD. This CDR3 reads CATSEGSGTDTQYF. The CDR3 nucleotides read TGTGCCACCAGTGAGGGGAGCGGCACAGATACGCAGTATTTT.

The chain couples TRBV6-5 to TRBJ1-2; tentatively, D is TRBD1 (5 bases). Germline assignment: CDR1 MNHEY and CDR2 SVGAGI. CDR3 length: 14 amino acids. V was trimmed by 5 bases and J by 4 bases, leaving 14 bases between them. In DNA form, the CDR3 reads TGTGCCAGCAGTCCCCGGGGGATGTCCTATGGCTACACCTTC. Translating it yields CASSPRGMSYGYTF.